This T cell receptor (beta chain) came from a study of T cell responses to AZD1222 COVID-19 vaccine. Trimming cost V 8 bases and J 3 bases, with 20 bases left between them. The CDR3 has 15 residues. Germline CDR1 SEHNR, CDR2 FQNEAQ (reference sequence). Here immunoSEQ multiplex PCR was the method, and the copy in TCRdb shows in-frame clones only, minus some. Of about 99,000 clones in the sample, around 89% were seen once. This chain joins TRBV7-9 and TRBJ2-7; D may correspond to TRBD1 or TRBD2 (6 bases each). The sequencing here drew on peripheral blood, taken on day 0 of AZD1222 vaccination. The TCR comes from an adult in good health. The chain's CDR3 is CASATQGGRIYEQYF. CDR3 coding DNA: TGTGCCAGCGCAACGCAAGGGGGGCGAATCTACGAGCAGTACTTC. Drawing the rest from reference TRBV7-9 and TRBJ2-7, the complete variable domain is DTGVSQNPRHKITKRGQNVTFRCDPISEHNRLYWYRQTLGQGPEFLTYFQNEAQLEKSRLLSDRFSAERPKGSFSTLEIQRTEQGDSAMYLCASATQGGRIYEQYFGPGTRLTVT.